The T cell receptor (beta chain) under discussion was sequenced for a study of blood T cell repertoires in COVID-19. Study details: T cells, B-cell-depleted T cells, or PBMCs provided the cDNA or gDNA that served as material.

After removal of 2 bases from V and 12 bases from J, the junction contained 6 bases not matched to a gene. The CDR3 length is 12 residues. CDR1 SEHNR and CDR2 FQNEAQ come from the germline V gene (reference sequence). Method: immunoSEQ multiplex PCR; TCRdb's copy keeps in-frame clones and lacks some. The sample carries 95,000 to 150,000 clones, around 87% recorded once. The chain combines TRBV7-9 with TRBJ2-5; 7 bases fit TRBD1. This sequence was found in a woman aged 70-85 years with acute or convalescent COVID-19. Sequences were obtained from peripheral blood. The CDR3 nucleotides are TGTGCCAGCAGCTTAATGGCCGGGACAGAGTACTTC. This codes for CASSLMAGTEYF.